This T cell receptor beta chain was recovered during a study of blood T cell repertoires in COVID-19. Study overall: PBMCs, B-cell-depleted T cells, or T cells were the source of the cDNA or gDNA that made up the material.

V was clipped by 6 bases and J by 1 base; unmatched bases: 6. CDR1 and CDR2 from the germline V gene are KGHSH and LQKENI. This CDR3 is built from 17 residues. Profiled with immunoSEQ multiplex PCR; TCRdb holds only in-frame clones, not every one. The table lists roughly 73,000 clones, roughly 87% of them singletons. This rearrangement joins TRBV18 to TRBJ2-5; 15 nucleotides match TRBD2. The receptor comes from a man older than 75 with acute or convalescent COVID-19. The sample taken for sequencing was peripheral blood. The CDR3 spells CASSSGLAGGLQETQYF. Here the CDR3 DNA reads TGTGCCAGCTCCTCGGGACTAGCGGGGGGCCTCCAAGAGACCCAGTACTTC.